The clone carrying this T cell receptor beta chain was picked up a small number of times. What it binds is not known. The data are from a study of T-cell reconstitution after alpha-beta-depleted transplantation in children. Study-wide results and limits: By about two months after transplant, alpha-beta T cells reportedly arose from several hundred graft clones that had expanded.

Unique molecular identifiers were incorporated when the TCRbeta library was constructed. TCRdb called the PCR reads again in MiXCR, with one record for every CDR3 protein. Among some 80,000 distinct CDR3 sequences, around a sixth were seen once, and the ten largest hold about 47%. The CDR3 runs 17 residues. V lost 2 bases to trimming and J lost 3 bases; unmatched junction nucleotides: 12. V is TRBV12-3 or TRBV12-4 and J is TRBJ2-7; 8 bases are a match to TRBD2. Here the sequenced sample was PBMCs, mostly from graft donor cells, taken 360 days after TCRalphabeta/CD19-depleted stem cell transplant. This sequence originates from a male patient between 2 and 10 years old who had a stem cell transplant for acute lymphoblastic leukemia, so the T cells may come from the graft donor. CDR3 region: CASSLSALAGLFYEQYF. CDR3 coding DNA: TGTGCCAGCAGTTTAAGTGCCCTAGCGGGCCTATTCTACGAGCAGTACTTC.